These 7 T cell receptor beta chains were all obtained from the same sample, sequenced in a study of blood T cell repertoires in COVID-19. Some clones are missing from TCRdb's copy, which holds only in-frame ones; the method was immunoSEQ multiplex PCR. The table lists 200,000 to 250,000 clones, 90% of them singletons, with roughly 2.5% in the top ten. The specimen sequenced was peripheral blood. The receptors shown here come from a man aged 30 to 45 with COVID-19, enrolled during active disease.

The J gene is TRBJ1-2, the V gene TRBV5-1, with no clear D. This CDR3 comprises 13 residues. The germline V gene encodes CDR1 SGHRS and CDR2 YFSETQ. V was cut by 0 bases and J by 8 bases, with 11 bases left in between. The CDR3 bases are TGCGCCAGCAGCTTGGAAGATCTTAGAGGCTACACCTTC. Translation gives CASSLEDLRGYTF.

This chain connects TRBV9 to TRBJ2-3; 9 bases map to TRBD1. Germline CDR1 SGDLS, CDR2 YYNGEE. V lost 3 bases, J lost 6 bases, and 5 bases stayed unmatched. The CDR3 is 14 residues long. The CDR3 sequence is CASSGTGGRDTQYF. In DNA form, the CDR3 reads TGTGCCAGCAGCGGAACAGGGGGCAGGGATACGCAGTATTTT. Looking up the rest from reference TRBV9 and TRBJ2-3 gives the full variable domain: DSGVTQTPKHLITATGQRVTLRCSPRSGDLSVYWYQQSLDQGLQFLIQYYNGEERAKGNILERFSAQQFPDLHSELNLSSLELGDSALYFCASSGTGGRDTQYFGPGTRLTVL.

This clone was seen a few times. This chain links TRBV14 with TRBJ1-3; D is unresolved. The ends were cut back, 1 base at V and 8 bases at J, with 3 bases in the middle. CDR3 size: 11 residues. Germline V CDR1 and CDR2: SGHDN, FVKESK. This CDR3 is CASSQGDTIYF. For the CDR3, the DNA is TGTGCCAGCAGCCAAGGCGACACCATATATTTT.

This rearrangement joins TRBV19 to TRBJ2-5, with D tentatively TRBD1 (6 bases). V lost 3 bases and J 5 bases, leaving 10 bases between the germline ends. Germline assignment: CDR1 LNHDA and CDR2 SQIVND (reference sequence). This CDR3 contains 13 residues. CDR3 amino acids: CASSIQGWETQYF. CDR3 coding DNA: TGTGCCAGTAGTATTCAGGGGTGGGAGACCCAGTACTTC.

J is TRBJ1-1 and V is TRBV5-1; D gene unclear. There are 14 residues in the CDR3. Germline V gives CDR1 SGHRS, CDR2 YFSETQ. V lost 3 bases and J 0 bases, leaving 9 bases between the germline ends. In nucleotides, the CDR3 is TGCGCCAGCAGCTATTTTCCGGTGAACACTGAAGCTTTCTTT. It codes for CASSYFPVNTEAFF.

The chain links TRBV6-5 to TRBJ1-1; D is undetermined. Germline values: CDR1 MNHEY, CDR2 SVGAGI. With 0 bases removed from V and 4 bases from J, the gap between germline ends came to 15 bases. The CDR3 is 16 amino acids. The CDR3 sequence is CASSYSFAGSGTEAFF. For the CDR3, the DNA is TGTGCCAGCAGTTACTCGTTTGCGGGATCCGGCACTGAAGCTTTCTTT.

J is TRBJ1-6 and V is TRBV6-4; 7 positions agree with TRBD1. The germline CDR1 and CDR2 sequences are MRHNA and SNTAGT. CDR3 size: 14 residues. V lost 6 bases to trimming and J lost 7 bases; unmatched junction nucleotides: 6. CDR3 DNA sequence: TGTGCCAGCAGCCCAACAGGGGACAATTCACCCCTCCACTTT. Translating it yields CASSPTGDNSPLHF.